Sequencing of this T cell receptor beta chain was carried out in a study of cytomegalovirus exposure and HLA in healthy donors. A note on this clone: Its antigen is undetermined. Other DNA sequences in the sample encode the same CDR3.

All the people who gave samples were healthy bone marrow donors. When sampled, the donors appeared nominally healthy, though they likely had unrecorded immune exposures. Study findings and constraints: Across donors, presence/absence analyses took sequencing depth to be roughly uniform.

The PCR employed 60 Vbeta primers together with 13 Jbeta primers. Sequenced by immunoSEQ multiplex PCR; TCRdb stores in-frame clones only, minus some. The repertoire holds around 140,000 clones, around 83% seen once, with about 8.6% in the top ten. The clonotype was recovered from a woman between 50 and 59 years old in good health and CMV-seropositive. Input material: PBMCs.

CDR3 sequence: CAWSVGGEQYF. In DNA, the CDR3 is TGTGCCTGGAGTGTGGGGGGCGAGCAGTACTTC. The chain links TRBV30 to TRBJ2-7; possibly TRBD2 for D (6 bases). The V end lost 0 bases, the J end lost 6 bases, and 6 bases lay between the germline ends. The CDR3 runs 11 residues. Germline values: CDR1 GTSNPN, CDR2 SVGIG (reference sequence).